This T cell receptor beta chain is from a study of CD8 T cells in ankylosing spondylitis. TCRdb reprocessed the 5' RACE reads via MiXCR and lists one record per CDR3 protein. The table has under 200,000 distinct CDR3 sequences, 9.8% seen once. Between the trimmed V and J ends, which lost 3 bases and 6 bases, there was a span of 11 bases. From germline, CDR1 is PRHDT and CDR2 FYEKMQ (reference sequence). CDR3 length equals 13 residues. The sequence was collected from a female donor with ankylosing spondylitis or in good health (not recorded which). V and J are TRBV13 and TRBJ1-2; perhaps TRBD1 as D (5 bases). Sample: blood, either unsorted or a sorted T cell fraction (not recorded which). The CDR3 region is CASSFGRVDGYTF. In DNA form, the CDR3 reads TGTGCCAGCAGCTTTGGCAGGGTGGATGGCTACACCTTC.